The TCR beta chain described here comes from a study of long-term antiretroviral therapy in people with HIV. Broader study findings: Although diversity increased after ART, it remained lower than in transplant donor controls.

Comment on this clone: What it binds is unknown.

CDR1 is MGHDK, CDR2 SYGVNS, per germline. Trimming removed 3 bases from V and 7 bases from J, with 13 bases in between. There are 14 residues in the CDR3. Per individual, the PBMC samples numbered at least one pre-ART and at least two post-ART. With survey level as its setting, the immunoSEQ assay was v3.0. Sequencing set out to capture about 40,000-55,000 T-cell genomes per sample. The assay was immunoSEQ multiplex PCR, and TCRdb's table has in-frame clones only and misses some. The sample yields some 23,000 clones, about 90% seen once. This receptor was obtained from a man between 25 and 39 years old with HIV. This chain links TRBV25-1 with TRBJ1-5; D perhaps matches TRBD1 (5 bases). The sequenced sample was unsorted PBMCs, obtained about 4.3 years after starting antiretroviral therapy. CDR3 amino acids: CASSETGGGQPQHF. The CDR3 bases are TGTGCCAGCAGTGAGACCGGGGGAGGACAGCCCCAGCATTTT.